A selection of T cell receptor beta chains follows, all from one sample in a study of Ad26.COV2.S vaccination and SARS-CoV-2 variants. TCRdb keeps only in-frame clones here, not all; method: immunoSEQ multiplex PCR. Of about 330,000 clones in the sample, 90% are singletons; the top ten hold around 5.5%. The starting material was peripheral blood, obtained in a trial of Ad26.COV2.S vaccine versus placebo. Source of these receptors: a person between 18 and 59 years old who received the Ad26.COV2.S COVID-19 vaccine or a placebo. CDR3s include the opening cysteine and the closing phenylalanine or tryptophan. Each record gives: CDR3 protein, CDR3 DNA, V gene, J gene, D gene, clone size. D genes are given only for firm matches. Clone size appears in some rows only: once, few, many, or a class for an expanded clone.

CDR3: CASSISENTEAFF; DNA: TGTGCCAGTAGTATTTCAGAGAACACTGAAGCTTTCTTT; V: TRBV19; J: TRBJ1-1; D: NA; size: NA
CDR3: CASSQAPGSLKDTQYF; DNA: TGTGCCAGCAGCCAAGCCCCGGGGAGCTTGAAAGATACGCAGTATTTT; V: TRBV4-2; J: TRBJ2-3; D: NA; size: NA
CDR3: CASSAGASEAFF; DNA: TGTGCCAGCTCGGCCGGGGCCTCTGAAGCTTTCTTT; V: TRBV18; J: TRBJ1-1; D: NA; size: NA
CDR3: CASSVGSGGGYNEQFF; DNA: TGTGCCAGCAGCGTAGGGAGCGGGGGAGGATACAATGAGCAGTTCTTC; V: TRBV9; J: TRBJ2-1; D: TRBD2; size: NA
CDR3: CASSVERGGTEAFF; DNA: TGTGCCAGTAGTGTTGAAAGGGGAGGTACTGAAGCTTTCTTT; V: TRBV19; J: TRBJ1-1; D: NA; size: NA
CDR3: CASSDSKADTQYF; DNA: TGTGCCAGCAGTGACTCGAAAGCCGATACGCAGTATTTT; V: TRBV6-4; J: TRBJ2-3; D: NA; size: NA
CDR3: CASSYAQGEYYGYTF; DNA: TGTGCCAGCAGTTACGCGCAGGGGGAATACTATGGCTACACCTTC; V: TRBV6-5; J: TRBJ1-2; D: TRBD1; size: NA
CDR3: CASSQVYSVNTEAFF; DNA: TGCGCCAGCAGCCAAGTATATAGTGTGAACACTGAAGCTTTCTTT; V: TRBV4-3; J: TRBJ1-1; D: NA; size: NA
CDR3: CASSMGGANTGELFF; DNA: TGTGCCAGTAGTATGGGGGGCGCGAACACCGGGGAGCTGTTTTTT; V: TRBV19; J: TRBJ2-2; D: NA; size: once
CDR3: CASSERDRPYGYTF; DNA: TGTGCCAGCAGCGAGCGGGACAGGCCCTATGGCTACACCTTC; V: TRBV9; J: TRBJ1-2; D: TRBD1; size: once
CDR3: CATSDWGQARLTF; DNA: TGTGCCACCAGTGATTGGGGACAGGCGCGTTTAACCTTC; V: TRBV24-1; J: TRBJ1-2; D: TRBD1; size: once
CDR3: CASSLRGNEQFF; DNA: TGTGCCAGCAGTTTAAGGGGCAATGAGCAGTTCTTC; V: TRBV12-3/TRBV12-4; J: TRBJ2-1; D: NA; size: NA
CDR3: CASSRDPDPGELFF; DNA: TGTGCCAGCAGCCGGGACCCGGACCCCGGGGAGCTGTTTTTT; V: TRBV27; J: TRBJ2-2; D: NA; size: NA
CDR3: CAIRARTGTNEKLFF; DNA: TGTGCCATCAGGGCAAGGACTGGGACTAATGAAAAACTGTTTTTT; V: TRBV10-3; J: TRBJ1-4; D: NA; size: NA
CDR3: CASSPYGNQPQHF; DNA: TGTGCCAGCTCACCCTATGGCAATCAGCCCCAGCATTTT; V: TRBV18; J: TRBJ1-5; D: NA; size: NA
CDR3: CASSTEGGILNTEAFF; DNA: TGTGCCAGCAGCACTGAGGGGGGTATCTTGAACACTGAAGCTTTCTTT; V: TRBV7-9; J: TRBJ1-1; D: NA; size: once
CDR3: CASTTHLRGNTGELFF; DNA: TGTGCCAGCACTACGCATCTCCGGGGGAACACCGGGGAGCTGTTTTTT; V: TRBV27; J: TRBJ2-2; D: NA; size: NA
CDR3: CASSHYRPQGALDIQYF; DNA: TGTGCCAGCAGCCATTATCGGCCTCAGGGGGCGCTGGACATTCAGTACTTC; V: TRBV14; J: TRBJ2-4; D: TRBD1; size: NA
CDR3: CASSVGSEGYTF; DNA: TGTGCCAGCAGCGTAGGATCAGAGGGCTACACCTTC; V: TRBV9; J: TRBJ1-2; D: NA; size: few
CDR3: CASSLVGAGNTIYF; DNA: TGTGCCAGCAGCTTAGTTGGGGCAGGAAACACCATATATTTT; V: TRBV7-2; J: TRBJ1-3; D: NA; size: NA
CDR3: CASSPPSGGQETQYF; DNA: TGCGCCAGCAGCCCCCCTAGCGGGGGCCAAGAGACCCAGTACTTC; V: TRBV5-1; J: TRBJ2-5; D: TRBD2; size: NA
CDR3: CASSRRTTYEQYF; DNA: TGTGCCAGCAGCCGTCGGACAACCTACGAGCAGTACTTC; V: TRBV7-2; J: TRBJ2-7; D: NA; size: NA
CDR3: CATNQVSGETYEQYF; DNA: TGTGCCACAAACCAAGTTAGCGGGGAAACCTACGAGCAGTACTTC; V: TRBV10-3; J: TRBJ2-7; D: TRBD2; size: NA